Described below is a single TCR beta chain sequence and its context. No antigen is known for it. This CDR3 region has 16 residues. Germline-derived CDR1 and CDR2 are SQVTM and ANQGSEA. The data stem from a study of T cells expressing NK-cell markers. Background on the study: It was from sorted CD3+CD56+NKG2C+, CD3+CD56+NKG2C- and CD3+CD56-NKG2C+ T cells that TCR beta repertoires came.

A 5'RACE template switching approach incorporating UMIs was used to make TCR beta cDNA. TCRdb reanalyzed the 5' RACE reads, giving one entry per CDR3 protein sequence and no DNA. The sample features some 390,000 distinct CDR3 sequences, with roughly a tenth in its top ten. Overall study findings and caveats: Among four donors, these clonotypes also ranked first in the CD3+CD56-NKG2C+ fraction.

The TCR comes from a woman in her forties or fifties in good health. The specimen sequenced was blood T cells: a sorted CD56 or NKG2C T cell subset, CD4+ or CD8+ T cells, or bulk PBMC T cells (not recorded which). V gene TRBV29-1 combines with J gene TRBJ2-6; no DNA is available, so the TRBD1 call from TCRdb remains unchecked. The CDR3 protein is CSVGGTGESGANVLTF.